This TCR beta chain was identified during a study of shared clonotypes between healthy human individuals. Assay: immunoSEQ multiplex PCR; the TCRdb copy retains only in-frame clones and omits some. The table includes about 2 million clones, around 96% detected once. Naive CD8 cells comprised CD45RO-negative, CCR7-positively selected cells, excluding terminally differentiated effector memory CD45RA+ cells. Germline V gene data show CDR1 as SGHDN and CDR2 as FVKESK. This CDR3 is 12 amino acids long. V lost 8 bases and J lost 3, with 11 bases in between. The chain recombines TRBV14 with TRBJ2-7; D unclear. Source material: naive CD8+ T cells sorted from blood. This clonotype originated in a man in his late teens or twenties in good health. CDR3 nucleotide sequence: TGTGCCAGCTCCTCCGTAGGCTACGAGCAGTACTTC. This sequence encodes CASSSVGYEQYF.